Following are 30 T cell receptor beta chains from one sample sequenced in a study of CD8+ T cells in alopecia areata. Treatment in this sample: oral pan-JAK inhibitor, 5-10 mg twice daily. Extracted RNA was reverse transcribed into cDNA, the sequencing template. The method was immunoSEQ multiplex PCR; TCRdb's version includes in-frame clones alone and lacks a portion of them. The sample has over 90,000 clones, under 90% seen once. The sequenced sample was CD8+ T cells sorted from blood, obtained between weeks 30 and 35, from a patient treated with tofacitinib. These receptors all come from a human donor with alopecia areata.

The gene calls are TRBV5-1 and TRBJ2-3, with 11 positions matching TRBD2. This CDR3 spans 15 amino acids. V trimming: 3 bases; J trimming: 2 bases; junction bases outside the gene matches: 2. CDR1 and CDR2 (germline): SGHRS, YFSETQ. The CDR3, as DNA: TGCGCCAGCAGCTCGGGACTAGCGGCCACAGATACGCAGTATTTT. Its translation is CASSSGLAATDTQYF.

The chain joins TRBV30 to TRBJ2-3; D not certain. V was cut by 0 bases and J by 2 bases, with 3 bases left in between. The CDR3 has 12 amino acids. Germline V gene sequence: CDR1 GTSNPN, CDR2 SVGIG (reference sequence). CDR3 in DNA: TGTGCCTGGAGTGTCTACACAGATACGCAGTATTTT. Residues: CAWSVYTDTQYF.

This clone was picked up one time. The chain carries TRBV9 and TRBJ2-6; D is uncertain. Trimming removed 0 bases at V and 0 bases at J, with 4 bases between. Germline V CDR1 and CDR2: SGDLS, YYNGEE. The CDR3 is made up of 15 amino acids. The CDR3 region is CASSVGVSGANVLTF. CDR3 bases: TGTGCCAGCAGCGTAGGAGTCTCTGGGGCCAACGTCCTGACTTTC.

The chain employs TRBV27 and TRBJ1-6; 8 bases align to TRBD1. Germline trimming cut 5 bases from V and 3 bases from J; bases unmatched to any gene: 0. Germline lookup yields CDR1 MNHEY and CDR2 SMNVEV (reference sequence). CDR3 length: 14 amino acids. The DNA of the CDR3 is TGTGCCAGCAGTGGGACAGGCTATAATTCACCCCTCCACTTT. This codes for CASSGTGYNSPLHF.

The gene calls are TRBV2 and TRBJ2-2, with D perhaps matching TRBD2 (5 bases). The V end was cut by 4 bases, the J end by 5 bases, with 20 bases between. Germline CDR1 and CDR2: SNHLY and FYNNEI. The CDR3 is 17 residues long. CDR3 sequence (DNA): TGTGCCAGCAGTGCCGCGGCTAGCCTAACCCTTACCGGGGAGCTGTTTTTT. Its protein is CASSAAASLTLTGELFF.

The rearrangement links TRBV9 to TRBJ2-1, with 8 bases fitting TRBD1. The CDR3 spans 15 residues. V shed 0 bases and J 9 bases; nucleotides not matched to a gene: 8. Looked up from germline, CDR1 is SGDLS and CDR2 is YYNGEE. In DNA, the CDR3 is TGTGCCAGCAGCGTAGAGGCAGGGGGCTTCGCTGAGCAGTTCTTC. This gives the protein CASSVEAGGFAEQFF. Supplemented by reference TRBV9 and TRBJ2-1, the full variable domain reads DSGVTQTPKHLITATGQRVTLRCSPRSGDLSVYWYQQSLDQGLQFLIQYYNGEERAKGNILERFSAQQFPDLHSELNLSSLELGDSALYFCASSVEAGGFAEQFFGPGTRLTVL.

The chain is built from TRBV27 and TRBJ2-7; TRBD1 aligns across 9 bases. The germline V gene encodes CDR1 MNHEY and CDR2 SMNVEV (reference sequence). The CDR3 totals 13 residues. The V and J ends lost 5 bases and 5 bases, in that order; junction bases with no gene match: 4. DNA of the CDR3: TGTGCCAGCAGTCCGGACAGGGGAGACGAGCAGTACTTC. Its translation: CASSPDRGDEQYF.

This clone is categorized as medium-sized. The V and J genes are TRBV6-4 and TRBJ2-3; D uncertain. This CDR3 has 13 amino acids. Germline CDR1 and CDR2: MRHNA and SNTAGT. V shed 6 bases and J shed 5 bases, with 12 bases lying between them. The CDR3, as DNA: TGTGCCAGCAGCGAAACTGCGGAAGATACGCAGTATTTT. Its protein product is CASSETAEDTQYF.

Note on this clone: The sample contains more than one DNA sequence encoding this CDR3. The chain combines TRBV9 with TRBJ2-2; D remains unclear. V shed 2 bases and J shed 3 bases, with 2 bases lying between them. CDR1 is SGDLS, CDR2 YYNGEE, per germline. CDR3 size: 12 residues. CDR3 sequence reads: CASSVDTGELFF. In nucleotides, the CDR3 is TGTGCCAGCAGCGTGGACACCGGGGAGCTGTTTTTT.

The CDR3 reads CASSHNSGRSEQFF. Written as DNA, the CDR3 is TGCGCCAGCAGCCATAATAGCGGGAGGAGTGAGCAGTTCTTC. The chain links TRBV4-1 to TRBJ2-1, with 10 bases identical to TRBD2. V gave up 3 bases and J gave up 9 bases; unmatched junction bases: 5. CDR3 size: 14 residues. Germline-derived CDR1 and CDR2 are MGHRA and YSYEKL.

The gene calls are TRBV6-5 and TRBJ2-7; a possible D gene is TRBD2 (6 bases). This CDR3 contains 14 residues. Trimming took off 6 bases at V and 5 bases at J, with 17 bases between the two ends. Germline V gene data show CDR1 as MNHEY and CDR2 as SVGAGI. This CDR3 is CASSYSAGTHEQYF. CDR3 nucleotides: TGTGCCAGCAGCTATTCCGCGGGGACCCACGAGCAGTACTTC.

This clone appeared a single time. J is TRBJ2-7 and V is TRBV11-2, with 12 bases that match TRBD2. CDR1 is SGHAT, CDR2 FQNNGV, per germline. This CDR3 comprises 16 residues. Unmatched junction bases numbered 4, after V lost 1 base and J lost 3 bases. CDR3 loop: CASSLVTSGRLYEQYF. The CDR3 DNA is TGTGCCAGCAGCTTAGTTACTAGCGGGAGGCTCTACGAGCAGTACTTC. Full variable domain (missing parts from reference TRBV11-2 and TRBJ2-7): EAGVAQSPRYKIIEKRQSVAFWCNPISGHATLYWYQQILGQGPKLLIQFQNNGVVDDSQLPKDRFSAERLKGVDSTLKIQPAKLEDSAVYLCASSLVTSGRLYEQYFGPGTRLTVT.

V gene TRBV7-9 combines with J gene TRBJ2-2; D not resolved. This CDR3 is built from 11 residues. CDR1 and CDR2 (germline): SEHNR, FQNEAQ (reference sequence). Trimming took off 4 bases at V and 6 bases at J, with 3 bases between the two ends. The chain's CDR3 is CASSWSGELFF. The CDR3 nucleotides are TGTGCCAGCAGCTGGTCCGGGGAGCTGTTTTTT. The whole variable domain, remainder taken from reference TRBV7-9 and TRBJ2-2, is DTGVSQNPRHKITKRGQNVTFRCDPISEHNRLYWYRQTLGQGPEFLTYFQNEAQLEKSRLLSDRFSAERPKGSFSTLEIQRTEQGDSAMYLCASSWSGELFFGEGSRLTVL.

The chain combines TRBV27 with TRBJ2-5, with D hard to call. This CDR3 comprises 14 residues. Germline-derived CDR1 and CDR2 are MNHEY and SMNVEV (reference sequence). V was clipped by 5 bases and J by 11 bases, with 21 bases between them. CDR3 bases: TGTGCCAGCAGTCGCAGGACGGAGACCGAGGAGCAGTACTTC. Encoded protein: CASSRRTETEEQYF.

About this clone: This CDR3 is also generated by other DNA sequences in the sample. The chain has TRBV27 and TRBJ1-1, with D tentatively TRBD1 (5 bases). In germline, CDR1 is MNHEY, CDR2 SMNVEV (reference sequence). Between the trimmed V and J ends, which lost 5 bases and 4 bases, there was a span of 8 bases. CDR3 length equals 12 residues. The CDR3 DNA reads TGTGCCAGCAGTAGGCAGGGCACTGAAGCTTTCTTT. Encoded protein: CASSRQGTEAFF.

DNA of the CDR3: TGTGCCAGCAGTTTGATGAGTGGGTCAGATACGCAGTATTTT. The encoded protein is CASSLMSGSDTQYF. This chain connects TRBV27 to TRBJ2-3; D gene uncertain. V lost 3 bases and J 4 bases, leaving 11 bases between the germline ends. The CDR3 totals 14 residues. From germline, CDR1 is MNHEY and CDR2 SMNVEV (reference sequence).

The chain links TRBV30 to TRBJ1-4, with TRBD1 matching over 9 bases. The V and J ends lost 5 bases and 5 bases, in that order; junction bases with no gene match: 6. CDR1 GTSNPN and CDR2 SVGIG come from the germline V gene (reference sequence). This CDR3 contains 14 residues. The CDR3 region has the DNA TGTGCCTGGGGGGGACAGGGCGAAAATGAAAAACTGTTTTTT. It is translated as CAWGGQGENEKLFF.

This sequence joins TRBV7-9 and TRBJ2-7; the D gene is possibly TRBD1 (5 bases). The CDR3 has 18 residues. V was clipped by 3 bases and J by 1 base, with 22 bases between them. CDR1 is SEHNR, CDR2 FQNEAQ, per germline (reference sequence). CDR3 loop: CASSFKVVLGAQSYEQYF. The DNA for the CDR3 is TGTGCCAGCAGCTTTAAAGTGGTTTTAGGGGCCCAATCCTACGAGCAGTACTTC.

A few counts support this clone. V and J are TRBV5-1 and TRBJ2-7, with 10 bases aligning to TRBD1. The CDR3 length is 16 residues. With 3 bases clipped from V and 1 base from J, the junction kept 7 bases outside the gene matches. Germline V CDR1 and CDR2: SGHRS, YFSETQ. This chain's CDR3 is CASSSDRGRKSYEQYF. The DNA of the CDR3 is TGCGCCAGCAGCTCGGACAGGGGGAGAAAGTCCTACGAGCAGTACTTC.

The V gene is TRBV5-1, the J gene TRBJ2-7; the D gene could be TRBD1 or TRBD2 (5 bases each). Trimming cost V 3 bases and J 5 bases, with 15 bases left between them. The CDR3 is made up of 14 amino acids. Germline assignment: CDR1 SGHRS and CDR2 YFSETQ. In DNA, the CDR3 is TGCGCCAGCAGCTGGGTCTCTGGGACCGACGAGCAGTACTTC. This sequence encodes CASSWVSGTDEQYF. The full variable domain, with the rest looked up from reference TRBV5-1 and TRBJ2-7, is KAGVTQTPRYLIKTRGQQVTLSCSPISGHRSVSWYQQTPGQGLQFLFEYFSETQRNKGNFPGRFSGRQFSNSRSEMNVSTLELGDSALYLCASSWVSGTDEQYFGPGTRLTVT.

CDR3 DNA: TGTGCCACCCTGGGGCAGGGGCTTGGCAATCAGCCCCAGCATTTT. Translation: CATLGQGLGNQPQHF. This sequence joins TRBV19 and TRBJ1-5; D perhaps matches TRBD1 (6 bases). Germline V gene sequence: CDR1 LNHDA, CDR2 SQIVND (reference sequence). The CDR3 is 15 amino acids. V was trimmed by 10 bases and J by 2 bases, leaving 18 bases between them.

The V call is TRBV2, the J call TRBJ2-7; D gene ambiguous. The CDR3 is 13 residues long. From germline, CDR1 is SNHLY and CDR2 FYNNEI. V was clipped by 3 bases and J by 2 bases, with 8 bases between them. The CDR3 DNA is TGTGCCAGCAGTGAGGGGTACCCCTACGAGCAGTACTTC. As protein: CASSEGYPYEQYF.

The chain couples TRBV7-9 to TRBJ2-7, with 8 bases matching TRBD1. This CDR3 is 18 amino acids long. Per germline, CDR1 SEHNR and CDR2 FQNEAQ (reference sequence). V was clipped by 5 bases and J by 6 bases; unmatched bases: 21. CDR3 region: CASSAGQGPAPQMGEQYF. CDR3 DNA: TGTGCCAGCAGCGCCGGACAGGGTCCGGCACCCCAAATGGGCGAGCAGTACTTC.

This clone was seen just once. The rearrangement links TRBV19 to TRBJ2-1; 12 positions agree with TRBD2. Trimming at V came to 6 bases and at J to 3 bases, leaving 3 bases not matched to a gene. Germline V gene lookup returns CDR1 LNHDA and CDR2 SQIVND (reference sequence). The length of the CDR3 is 15 residues. The CDR3, as DNA: TGTGCCAGTAGGCGACTAGCGGGAGACTACAATGAGCAGTTCTTC. Encoded protein: CASRRLAGDYNEQFF.

CDR3 residues: CSAKGTDTQYF. The CDR3 bases are TGCAGTGCCAAGGGGACAGATACGCAGTATTTT. V and J are TRBV20-1 and TRBJ2-3, with a tentative D call TRBD1 (5 bases). CDR3 length: 11 amino acids. Germline values: CDR1 DFQATT, CDR2 SNEGSKA (reference sequence). V gave up 6 bases and J gave up 3 bases, with 7 bases separating them.

The V call is TRBV5-4, the J call TRBJ2-2; TRBD1 is a possible D gene (5 bases). The V and J ends lost 4 bases and 7 bases respectively, with 20 bases between them. CDR3 length equals 16 residues. Germline V gene lookup returns CDR1 SGHNT and CDR2 YYREEE (reference sequence). The CDR3 region has the DNA TGTGCCAGCAGCCCGTGGGGCAGCCGTCGAGGCGGGGAGCTGTTTTTT. Translation gives CASSPWGSRRGGELFF.

This chain connects TRBV27 to TRBJ2-5; no definite D call. V was trimmed by 3 bases and J by 7 bases, leaving 12 bases between them. The CDR3 totals 13 residues. Germline V CDR1 and CDR2: MNHEY, SMNVEV (reference sequence). CDR3 in DNA: TGTGCCAGCAGTTTGGGCTTTACGGGGACCCAGTACTTC. The encoded protein is CASSLGFTGTQYF.

This clone occurred once. The chain uses TRBV5-4 and TRBJ2-3, with D hard to call. Germline assignment: CDR1 SGHNT and CDR2 YYREEE (reference sequence). The CDR3 loop spans 14 amino acids. V lost 4 bases and J 1 base, leaving 10 bases between the germline ends. CDR3: CASSPSVGTDTQYF. The CDR3 nucleotides are TGTGCCAGCAGCCCTTCAGTTGGCACAGATACGCAGTATTTT.

This rearrangement joins TRBV6-5 to TRBJ2-5; D uncertain. V was shortened by 0 bases and J by 5 bases, with 10 bases between the two germline ends. CDR3 size: 14 residues. Germline CDR1 is MNHEY and CDR2 is SVGAGI. CDR3 sequence reads: CASSYSGSVETQYF. CDR3 nucleotide sequence: TGTGCCAGCAGTTACTCAGGGTCTGTGGAGACCCAGTACTTC.

This clone is a singleton in its sample. The chain carries TRBV25-1 and TRBJ1-1, with TRBD1 identical over 11 bases. Germline CDR1 and CDR2: MGHDK and SYGVNS. V dropped 6 bases and J dropped 0; count of bases not matched to a gene: 9. The CDR3 is 17 residues long. The chain's CDR3 is CASRQRGQGVVNTEAFF. The CDR3 DNA is TGTGCCAGCAGGCAGCGGGGACAGGGGGTGGTGAACACTGAAGCTTTCTTT.